Presented here are 13 T cell receptor beta chains from one specimen sequenced in a study of technical replicates of blood from a handful of donors. Profiling relied on immunoSEQ multiplex PCR, and the TCRdb table lists in-frame clones only, not all of them. Among tens of thousands of clones listed, about 94% were seen once. The sample comprised T cells isolated from PBMCs. The receptors originated from a human donor in good health.

The chain joins TRBV7-8 to TRBJ2-3; D is unresolved. Trimming removed 1 base at V and 2 bases at J, with 16 bases between. Germline V gives CDR1 SGHVS, CDR2 FQNEAQ. The CDR3 runs 17 residues. This CDR3 is CASSLGPLAAPTDTQYF. The CDR3, as DNA: TGTGCCAGCAGCTTAGGACCTTTAGCTGCCCCCACAGATACGCAGTATTTT. The variable domain in full, with the rest retrieved from reference TRBV7-8 and TRBJ2-3, is GAGVSQSPRYKVAKRGQDVALRCDPISGHVSLFWYQQALGQGPEFLTYFQNEAQLDKSGLPSDRFFAERPEGSVSTLKIQRTQQEDSAVYLCASSLGPLAAPTDTQYFGPGTRLTVL.

The chain combines TRBV5-8 with TRBJ1-3; 8 bases line up with TRBD1. Germline trimming cut 0 bases from V and 0 bases from J; bases unmatched to any gene: 2. Germline assignment: CDR1 SGHTS and CDR2 YDEGEE. The CDR3 runs 16 residues. The CDR3 region has the DNA TGTGCCAGCAGCTTGGGGACAGGGCGCTCTGGAAACACCATATATTTT. Translating it yields CASSLGTGRSGNTIYF. The whole variable domain, remainder taken from reference TRBV5-8 and TRBJ1-3, is EAGVTQSPTHLIKTRGQQATLRCSPISGHTSVYWYQQALGLGLQFLLWYDEGEERNRGNFPPRFSGRQFPNYSSELNVNALELEDSALYLCASSLGTGRSGNTIYFGEGSWLTVV.

The chain couples TRBV9 to TRBJ2-4; unclear D gene. In germline, CDR1 is SGDLS, CDR2 YYNGEE. The CDR3 has 13 residues. Trimming stripped 0 bases from V and 9 bases from J, with 10 bases between. CDR3 amino acids: CASSVEWPGIQYF. As DNA, the CDR3 is TGTGCCAGCAGCGTAGAGTGGCCGGGCATTCAGTACTTC.

This clone appeared a single time. The CDR3 DNA follows: TGTGCCAGCGTTTCCGGGACTAGCAGAGCCTACGAGCAGTACTTC. It specifies CASVSGTSRAYEQYF. This chain uses TRBV2 with TRBJ2-7; 9 bases are a match to TRBD2. Losses at the gene ends were 8 bases for V and 2 bases for J; bases not matched to a gene: 10. This CDR3 region has 15 residues. Germline lookup yields CDR1 SNHLY and CDR2 FYNNEI.

The chain is built from TRBV10-3 and TRBJ2-5; 11 bases align to TRBD1. This CDR3 is 16 amino acids long. The V gene's germline CDR1 is ENHRY and CDR2 SYGVKD. The V gene end was trimmed by 6 bases and the J gene end by 5 bases; junction bases not matched to a gene: 11. Written as DNA, the CDR3 is TGTGCCATCAGCCCTATAGGGACAGGGGGAAGGGAGACCCAGTACTTC. This translates into CAISPIGTGGRETQYF.

V usage is TRBV5-4 and J usage is TRBJ2-1; D perhaps matches TRBD2 (5 bases). Germline V lookup: CDR1 SGHNT, CDR2 YYREEE (reference sequence). Trimming shortened V by 2 bases and J by 4 bases, and 16 bases separated the two germline ends. The CDR3 covers 16 residues. CDR3 in amino acids: CASSFDLAREYNEQFF. The DNA of the CDR3 is TGTGCCAGCAGCTTTGATCTAGCCAGAGAATACAATGAGCAGTTCTTC.

The V and J genes are TRBV5-8 and TRBJ2-1; perhaps TRBD2 as D (5 bases). The CDR3 sequence is 17 residues long. Germline V gives CDR1 SGHTS, CDR2 YDEGEE. V shed 4 bases and J shed 0 bases, with 17 bases lying between them. The CDR3 nucleotides read TGTGCCAGCAGCCCACCGACCGGGGTGAGCTCCTACAATGAGCAGTTCTTC. Residues: CASSPPTGVSSYNEQFF.

Note on this clone: Germline and junction disagree at one end, which may indicate a read error. J is TRBJ2-1 and V is TRBV28, with 9 bases lining up with TRBD2. CDR1 MDHEN and CDR2 SYDVKM come from the germline V gene. This CDR3 is 13 amino acids long. The CDR3 here is CASSFYAGGPSLF. The CDR3 DNA reads TGTGCCAGCAGTTTTTACGCGGGAGGGCCGAGCCTCTTC.

The chain couples TRBV5-1 to TRBJ1-5, with 7 bases that match TRBD1. The CDR3 totals 14 residues. CDR1 SGHRS and CDR2 YFSETQ come from the germline V gene. Losses at the gene ends were 4 bases for V and 5 bases for J; bases not matched to a gene: 6. CDR3 amino acids: CASSQGDDDQPQHF. The CDR3 DNA is TGCGCCAGCAGCCAGGGGGACGACGATCAGCCCCAGCATTTT. The variable domain in full, completed from reference TRBV5-1 and TRBJ1-5, reads KAGVTQTPRYLIKTRGQQVTLSCSPISGHRSVSWYQQTPGQGLQFLFEYFSETQRNKGNFPGRFSGRQFSNSRSEMNVSTLELGDSALYLCASSQGDDDQPQHFGDGTRLSIL.

This chain joins TRBV5-8 and TRBJ2-3; possibly TRBD1 for D (6 bases). This CDR3 is built from 16 residues. Germline CDR1 SGHTS, CDR2 YDEGEE. Trimming removed 4 bases from V and 5 bases from J, with 20 bases in between. The CDR3 spells CASSRGVLGARDTQYF. In nucleotides, the CDR3 is TGTGCCAGCAGCCGAGGGGTTCTGGGGGCTAGAGATACGCAGTATTTT.

The J gene is TRBJ2-7, the V gene TRBV19, with D perhaps TRBD1 (6 bases). The CDR3 runs to 17 residues. Trimming left V 1 base short and J 3 bases short, with 19 bases between. The V gene's germline CDR1 is LNHDA and CDR2 SQIVND (reference sequence). The DNA of the CDR3 is TGTGCCAGTAGTATAGGGGCCCTGACAGGACCACTCTACGAGCAGTACTTC. This sequence encodes CASSIGALTGPLYEQYF.

This rearrangement joins TRBV19 to TRBJ1-2; D is perhaps TRBD1 (5 bases). Germline CDR1 is LNHDA and CDR2 is SQIVND (reference sequence). Trimming pared 2 bases from V and 8 bases from J, leaving 15 bases between. The CDR3 runs 14 residues. In nucleotides, the CDR3 is TGTGCCAGTAGTATACGACGCGGGGGTTGGGGCTACACCTTC. This translates into CASSIRRGGWGYTF. Looking up the rest from reference TRBV19 and TRBJ1-2 gives the full variable domain: DGGITQSPKYLFRKEGQNVTLSCEQNLNHDAMYWYRQDPGQGLRLIYYSQIVNDFQKGDIAEGYSVSREKKESFPLTVTSAQKNPTAFYLCASSIRRGGWGYTFGSGTRLTVV.

The chain is built from TRBV29-1 and TRBJ2-3, with D maybe TRBD2 (6 bases). This CDR3 has 15 amino acids. The V end was cut by 6 bases, the J end by 4 bases, with 20 bases between. Germline V gene sequence: CDR1 SQVTM, CDR2 ANQGSEA. In DNA, the CDR3 is TGCAGCGTCGCAACCGGGACTGGGTTCTCAGATACGCAGTATTTT. Encoded protein: CSVATGTGFSDTQYF.